This T cell receptor beta chain was documented in a study of T-cell reconstitution after alpha-beta-depleted transplantation in children. General study findings and limits: There were reportedly several hundred expanded graft clones from which alpha-beta T cells came about two months after transplant. T-cell counts and diversity at one year post-transplant came mainly from newly produced T cells.

In regard to this clonotype: Its antigen remains unidentified.

Preparing the TCRbeta library involved the use of unique molecular identifiers. TCRdb processed the PCR reads anew with MiXCR; each CDR3 protein has one entry. The sample has 44,000 or so distinct CDR3 sequences, nearly 9.5% seen once. This TCR was recovered from a male patient aged 2-9 years who had a stem cell transplant for chronic granulomatous disease, so the T cells may come from the graft donor. Sequenced material: PBMCs, mostly from graft donor cells, taken 60 days after TCRalphabeta/CD19-depleted stem cell transplant.

The CDR3 DNA reads TGTGCCAGCAGCTCCCGGTTAGCGGGAGGTATCGGGGAGCTGTTTTTT. Translation: CASSSRLAGGIGELFF. The chain links TRBV7-2 to TRBJ2-2, with 10 bases lining up with TRBD2. The CDR3 runs 16 residues. In germline, CDR1 is SGHTA, CDR2 FQGNSA. The V segment lost 4 bases and the J segment 7 bases; nucleotides outside the gene matches: 9. Full variable domain (outside the CDR3, taken from reference TRBV7-2 and TRBJ2-2): GAGVSQSPSNKVTEKGKDVELRCDPISGHTALYWYRQSLGQGLEFLIYFQGNSAPDKSGLPSDRFSAERTGGSVSTLTIQRTQQEDSAVYLCASSSRLAGGIGELFFGEGSRLTVL.